This T cell receptor (beta chain) derives from a study of blood T cell repertoires in COVID-19. Background on the study: In each case, the material was cDNA or gDNA derived from T cells, B-cell-depleted T cells, or PBMCs.

CDR3 length equals 13 residues. The ends were cut back, 4 bases at V and 3 bases at J, with 9 bases in the middle. Looked up from germline, CDR1 is MGHDK and CDR2 is SYGVNS. In the original processing: Reference gene primer amplification yielded estimated nucleated cell counts. Profiled with immunoSEQ multiplex PCR; TCRdb holds only in-frame clones, not every one. D and trimming were read from the DNA, whereas the V and J calls and clone size are those reported in that table. Here the sample spans approximately 140,000 clones, roughly 90% being singletons. The clonotype originates from a human donor in a cohort sampled during active COVID-19. Sequenced material: peripheral blood. V is TRBV25-1 and J is TRBJ1-2, with D unclear. The CDR3 reads CASSAWQDYGYTF. The CDR3 bases are TGTGCCAGCAGTGCTTGGCAGGACTATGGCTACACCTTC.